This entry describes one T cell receptor (beta chain). Its antigen is not known. The table came from immunoSEQ multiplex PCR; TCRdb's copy has only in-frame clones and leaves some out. The sample contains roughly 120,000 clones, more than 80% of which appear only once. The CDR3 has 15 amino acids. The ends lost 4 bases at V and 0 bases at J; junction bases unmatched: 4. Germline CDR1 MGHDK, CDR2 SYGVNS. The data are from a study of OX40 agonist ivuxolimab in advanced cancers. For the study at large: It was permissible to have had prior anti-PD-1, anti-PD-L1 or anti-CTLA-4 therapy, and approximately 40% had some.

Findings and caveats of the study: Some patients without response likewise showed low normalized clonal expansion.

The material was CD4+ or CD8+ T cells sorted from blood, obtained in a trial of the OX40 agonist ivuxolimab. This chain links TRBV25-1 with TRBJ2-7; 9 bases fit TRBD1. The source of this sequence is an adult with an advanced solid tumor such as melanoma, head and neck, liver or kidney cancer. This chain's CDR3 is CASSGDRGSSYEQYF. The CDR3, as DNA: TGTGCCAGCAGTGGAGACAGGGGGTCCTCCTACGAGCAGTACTTC.